This T cell receptor beta chain was profiled in a study of tumor and adjacent non-tumor tissue in lung cancer. TCRbeta libraries were built with three rounds of nested PCR, modified from ARM-PCR. TCRdb reprocessed the multiplex PCR reads via MiXCR and lists one record per CDR3 protein. There are 94,000 or so distinct CDR3 sequences in the sample; more than 75% occur only once, and just over 20% lies in the top ten. This clonotype was counted many times. No cell sorting was done before RNA was extracted from the tissue. More than 3 cm separated this lung sample from the edge of the tumor. Germline values: CDR1 SGHRS, CDR2 YFSETQ. This CDR3 has 15 residues. The ends lost 0 bases at V and 5 bases at J; junction bases unmatched: 7.

This TCR was sampled from a woman aged 45 to 65 with non-small cell lung cancer. The V call is TRBV5-1, the J call TRBJ1-1, with 7 bases matching TRBD1. Sequencing was performed on distant non-tumor lung tissue. CDR3 protein: CASSLEAGGETEAFF. The CDR3 nucleotides read TGCGCCAGCAGCTTGGAGGCAGGGGGGGAGACTGAAGCTTTCTTT.